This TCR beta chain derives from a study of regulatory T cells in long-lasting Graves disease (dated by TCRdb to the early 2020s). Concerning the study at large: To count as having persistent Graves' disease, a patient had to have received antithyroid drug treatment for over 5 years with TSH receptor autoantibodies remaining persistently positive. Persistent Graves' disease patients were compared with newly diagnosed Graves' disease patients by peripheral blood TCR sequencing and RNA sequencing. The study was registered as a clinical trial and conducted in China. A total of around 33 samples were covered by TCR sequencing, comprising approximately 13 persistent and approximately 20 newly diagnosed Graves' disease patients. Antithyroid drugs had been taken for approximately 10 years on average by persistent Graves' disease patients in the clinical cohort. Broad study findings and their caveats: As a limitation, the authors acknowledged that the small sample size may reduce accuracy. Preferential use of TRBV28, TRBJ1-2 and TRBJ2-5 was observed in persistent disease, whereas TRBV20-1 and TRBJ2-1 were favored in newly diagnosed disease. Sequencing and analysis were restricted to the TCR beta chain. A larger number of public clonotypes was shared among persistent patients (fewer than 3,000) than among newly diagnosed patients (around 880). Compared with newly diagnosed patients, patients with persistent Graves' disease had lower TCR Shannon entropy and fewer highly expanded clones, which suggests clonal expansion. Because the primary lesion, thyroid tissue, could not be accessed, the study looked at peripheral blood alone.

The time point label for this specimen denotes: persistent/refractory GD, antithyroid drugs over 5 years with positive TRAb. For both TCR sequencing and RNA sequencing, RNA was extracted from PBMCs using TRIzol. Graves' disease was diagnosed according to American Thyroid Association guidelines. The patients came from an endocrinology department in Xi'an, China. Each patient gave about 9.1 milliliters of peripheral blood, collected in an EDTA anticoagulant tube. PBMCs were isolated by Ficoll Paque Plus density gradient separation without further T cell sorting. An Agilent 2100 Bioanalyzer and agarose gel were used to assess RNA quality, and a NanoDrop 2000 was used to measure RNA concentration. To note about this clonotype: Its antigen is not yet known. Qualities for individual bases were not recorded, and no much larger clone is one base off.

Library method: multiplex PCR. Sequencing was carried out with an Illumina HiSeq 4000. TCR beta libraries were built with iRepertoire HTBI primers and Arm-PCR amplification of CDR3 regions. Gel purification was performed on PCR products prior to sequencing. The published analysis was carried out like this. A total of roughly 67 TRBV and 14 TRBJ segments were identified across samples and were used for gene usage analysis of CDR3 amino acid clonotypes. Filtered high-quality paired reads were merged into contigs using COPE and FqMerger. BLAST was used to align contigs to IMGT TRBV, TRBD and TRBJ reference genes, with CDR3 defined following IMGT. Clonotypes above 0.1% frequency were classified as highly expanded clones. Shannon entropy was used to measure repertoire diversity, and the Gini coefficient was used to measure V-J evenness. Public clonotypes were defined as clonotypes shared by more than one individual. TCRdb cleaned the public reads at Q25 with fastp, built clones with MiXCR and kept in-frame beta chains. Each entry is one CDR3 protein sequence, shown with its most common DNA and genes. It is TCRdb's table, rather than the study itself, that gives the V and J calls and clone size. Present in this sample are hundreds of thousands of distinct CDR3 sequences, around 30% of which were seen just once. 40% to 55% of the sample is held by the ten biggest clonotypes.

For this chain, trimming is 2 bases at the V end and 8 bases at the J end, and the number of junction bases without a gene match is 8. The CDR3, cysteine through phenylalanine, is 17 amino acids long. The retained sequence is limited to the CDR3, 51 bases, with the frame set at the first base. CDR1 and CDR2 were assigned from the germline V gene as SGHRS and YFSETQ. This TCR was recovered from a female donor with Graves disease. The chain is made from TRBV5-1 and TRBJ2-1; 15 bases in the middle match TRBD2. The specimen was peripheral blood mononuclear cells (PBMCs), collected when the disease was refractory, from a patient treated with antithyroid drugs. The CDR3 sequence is CASSLRTSGRAWDEQFF. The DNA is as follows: TGCGCCAGCAGCTTACGGACTAGCGGGAGGGCGTGGGATGAGCAGTTCTTC.